This T cell receptor beta chain was observed in a study of OX40 agonist ivuxolimab in advanced cancers. Whole-study context: Partial response was recorded in three patients: one hepatocellular carcinoma and two cutaneous melanoma cases.

A note on this clone: Its matching antigen is unknown.

The V and J ends lost 7 bases and 4 bases, in that order; junction bases with no gene match: 4. The germline gives CDR1 LNHDA, CDR2 SQIVND (reference sequence). This CDR3 has 15 residues. The protocol was immunoSEQ multiplex PCR, while the TCRdb copy is restricted to in-frame clones and leaves out a portion. The sample shows approximately 100,000 clones, 90% of them seen only once. With autoimmune disease history or systemic immunosuppression, patients were excluded. Sampling times: baseline, cycle 4 day 1, cycle 7 day 1. Study-level results: Doses of 0.1 to 3.0 mg/kg were accompanied by clonal expansion of CD4+ and CD8+ blood T cells by week 6.

This chain joins TRBV19 and TRBJ2-2; 12 nucleotides agree with TRBD2. The material was CD4+ or CD8+ T cells sorted from blood, obtained in a trial of the OX40 agonist ivuxolimab. This receptor was identified in an adult with an advanced solid tumor such as melanoma, head and neck, liver or kidney cancer. Here the CDR3 reads CASIRTSGVTGELFF. Written as DNA, the CDR3 is TGTGCCAGTATAAGGACTAGCGGGGTCACCGGGGAGCTGTTTTTT.